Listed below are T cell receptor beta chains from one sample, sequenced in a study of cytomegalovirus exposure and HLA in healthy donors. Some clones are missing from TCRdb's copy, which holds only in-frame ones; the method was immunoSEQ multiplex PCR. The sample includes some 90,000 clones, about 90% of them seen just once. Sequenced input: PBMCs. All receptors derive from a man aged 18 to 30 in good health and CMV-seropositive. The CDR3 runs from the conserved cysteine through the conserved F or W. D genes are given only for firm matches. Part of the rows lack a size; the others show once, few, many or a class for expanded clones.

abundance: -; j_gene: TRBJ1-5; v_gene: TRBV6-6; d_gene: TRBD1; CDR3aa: CASSYLGQGGQPQHF; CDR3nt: TGTGCCAGCAGTTACCTAGGGCAGGGGGGTCAGCCCCAGCATTTT
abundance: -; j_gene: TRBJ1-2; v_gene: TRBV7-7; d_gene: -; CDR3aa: CASSLEAGKVIGYGYTF; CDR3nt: TGTGCCAGCAGCTTAGAGGCAGGGAAGGTTATAGGCTATGGCTACACCTTC
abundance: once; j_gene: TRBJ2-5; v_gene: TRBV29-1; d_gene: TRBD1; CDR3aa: CSVWGQEGETQYF; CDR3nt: TGCAGCGTGTGGGGACAGGAAGGAGAGACCCAGTACTTC
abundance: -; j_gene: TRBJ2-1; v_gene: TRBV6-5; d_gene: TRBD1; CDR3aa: CASSRGTGGNEQFF; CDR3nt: TGTGCCAGCAGTCGGGGGACAGGGGGCAATGAGCAGTTCTTC
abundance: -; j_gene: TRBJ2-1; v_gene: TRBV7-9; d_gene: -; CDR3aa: CASSPPGGDLNEQFF; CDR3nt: TGTGCCAGCAGCCCCCCCGGGGGAGACCTCAATGAGCAGTTCTTC
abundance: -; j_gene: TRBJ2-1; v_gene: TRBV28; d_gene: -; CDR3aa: CASSLWNGEQFF; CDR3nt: TGTGCCAGCAGTTTATGGAACGGTGAGCAGTTCTTC
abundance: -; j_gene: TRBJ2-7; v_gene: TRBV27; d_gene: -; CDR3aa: CASSLLAAGNYEQYF; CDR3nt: TGTGCCAGCAGTTTACTTGCAGCAGGTAATTACGAGCAGTACTTC
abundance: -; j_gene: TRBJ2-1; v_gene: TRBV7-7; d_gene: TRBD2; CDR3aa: CASSLGLAGVDEQFF; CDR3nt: TGTGCCAGCAGCTTAGGACTAGCGGGGGTTGATGAGCAGTTCTTC
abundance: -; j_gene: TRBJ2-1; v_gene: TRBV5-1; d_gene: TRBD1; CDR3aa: CASSAFAQTGGEQFF; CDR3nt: TGCGCCAGCAGCGCATTCGCCCAGACAGGGGGTGAGCAGTTCTTC
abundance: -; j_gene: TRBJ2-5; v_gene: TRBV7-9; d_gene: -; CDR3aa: CASSPGTLQETQYF; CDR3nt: TGTGCCAGCAGCCCGGGAACTCTGCAAGAGACCCAGTACTTC
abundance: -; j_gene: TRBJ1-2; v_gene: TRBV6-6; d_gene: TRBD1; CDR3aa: CASRQPQGVWGYTF; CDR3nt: TGTGCCAGCAGGCAACCACAGGGGGTGTGGGGCTACACCTTC
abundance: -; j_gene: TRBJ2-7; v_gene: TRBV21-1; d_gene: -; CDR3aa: CASSKDDAHRVRYEQYF; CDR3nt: TGTGCCAGCAGCAAAGATGACGCCCACCGGGTACGATACGAGCAGTACTTC
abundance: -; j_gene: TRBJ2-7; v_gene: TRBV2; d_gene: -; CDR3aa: CASSTVPPYSVQYF; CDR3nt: TGTGCCAGCAGTACGGTCCCACCCTACTCTGTGCAGTACTTC
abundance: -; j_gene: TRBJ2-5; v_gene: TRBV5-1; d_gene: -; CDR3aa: CASMEGETQYF; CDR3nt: TGCGCCAGCATGGAGGGTGAGACCCAGTACTTC
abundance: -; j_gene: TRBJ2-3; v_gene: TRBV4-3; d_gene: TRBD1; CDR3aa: CASSQDLTGTSTDTQYF; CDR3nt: TGCGCCAGCAGCCAAGATTTGACAGGGACAAGCACAGATACGCAGTATTTT
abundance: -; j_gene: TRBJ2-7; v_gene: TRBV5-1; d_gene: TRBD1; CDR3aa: CASSPGTGVFYEQYF; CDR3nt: TGCGCCAGCAGCCCGGGGACAGGGGTCTTCTACGAGCAGTACTTC
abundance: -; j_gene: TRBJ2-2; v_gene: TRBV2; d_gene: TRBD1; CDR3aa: CASSARQGPGELFF; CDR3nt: TGTGCCAGCAGCGCACGACAGGGACCCGGGGAGCTGTTTTTT
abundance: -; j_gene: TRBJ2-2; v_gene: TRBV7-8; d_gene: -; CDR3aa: CASTSAGGVAGELFF; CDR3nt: TGTGCCAGCACCTCCGCTGGAGGGGTGGCCGGGGAGCTGTTTTTT
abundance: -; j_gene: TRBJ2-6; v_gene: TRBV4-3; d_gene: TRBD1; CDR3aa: CASSQGTGAAGANVLTF; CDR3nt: TGCGCCAGCAGCCAAGGGACAGGGGCTGCTGGGGCCAACGTCCTGACTTTC
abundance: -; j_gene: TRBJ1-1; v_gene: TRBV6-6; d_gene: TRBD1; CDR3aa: CASRTRQGSNTEAFF; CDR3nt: TGTGCCAGCAGAACAAGACAGGGTTCGAACACTGAAGCTTTCTTT
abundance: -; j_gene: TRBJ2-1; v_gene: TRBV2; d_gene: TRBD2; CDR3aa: CASRGTTIRNEQFF; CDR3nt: TGTGCCAGCAGGGGGACTACAATACGCAATGAGCAGTTCTTC
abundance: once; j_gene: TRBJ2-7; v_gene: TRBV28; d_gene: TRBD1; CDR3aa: CASSSGGMYEQYF; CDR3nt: TGTGCCAGCAGTTCAGGGGGAATGTACGAGCAGTACTTC
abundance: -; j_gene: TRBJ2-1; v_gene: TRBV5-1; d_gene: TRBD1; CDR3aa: CASSSGTGFIEEQFF; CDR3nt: TGCGCCAGCAGCTCCGGGACAGGGTTCATTGAGGAGCAGTTCTTC
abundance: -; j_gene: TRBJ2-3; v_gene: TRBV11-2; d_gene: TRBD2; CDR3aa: CASSTGLAASTDTQYF; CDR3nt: TGTGCCAGCAGCACGGGACTAGCTGCTAGCACAGATACGCAGTATTTT
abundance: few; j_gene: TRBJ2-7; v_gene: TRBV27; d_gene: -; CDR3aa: CASSSNYEQYF; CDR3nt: TGTGCCAGCAGTTCCAACTACGAGCAGTACTTC
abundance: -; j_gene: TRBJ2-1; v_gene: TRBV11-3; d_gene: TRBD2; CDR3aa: CASSLFSELAGDPNEQFF; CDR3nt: TGTGCCAGCAGCTTATTTTCCGAACTAGCGGGAGATCCCAATGAGCAGTTCTTC
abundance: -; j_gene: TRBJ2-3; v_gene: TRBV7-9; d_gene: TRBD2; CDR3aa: CASRPRLAGGQRDTQYF; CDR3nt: TGTGCCAGCAGACCCAGACTAGCGGGGGGGCAAAGAGATACGCAGTATTTT
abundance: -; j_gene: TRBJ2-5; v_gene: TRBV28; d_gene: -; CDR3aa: CASSAGPVVYF; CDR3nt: TGTGCCAGCAGCGCGGGACCAGTTGTTTACTTC
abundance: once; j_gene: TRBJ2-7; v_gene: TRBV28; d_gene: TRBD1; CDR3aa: CATVPGQTYEQYF; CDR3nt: TGTGCCACTGTACCGGGACAGACCTACGAGCAGTACTTC
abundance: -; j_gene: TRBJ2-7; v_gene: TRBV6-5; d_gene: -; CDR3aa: CASQPLLGVYEQYF; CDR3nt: TGTGCCAGCCAACCCTTATTGGGAGTCTACGAGCAGTACTTC
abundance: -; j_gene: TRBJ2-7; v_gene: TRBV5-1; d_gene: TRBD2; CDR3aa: CASSVAGVSEQYF; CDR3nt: TGCGCCAGCAGCGTAGCGGGAGTGTCCGAGCAGTACTTC
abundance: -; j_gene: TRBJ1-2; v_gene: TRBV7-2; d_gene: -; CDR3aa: CASTSDRLIPDANYGYTF; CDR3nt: TGTGCCAGCACCTCGGACAGACTAATACCTGACGCTAACTATGGCTACACCTTC
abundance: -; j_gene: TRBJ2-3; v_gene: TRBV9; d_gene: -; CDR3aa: CASSEEYGAWGTDTQYF; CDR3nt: TGTGCCAGCAGCGAAGAGTACGGAGCTTGGGGCACAGATACGCAGTATTTT
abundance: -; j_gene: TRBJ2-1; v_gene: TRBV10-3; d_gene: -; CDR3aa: CAIRGPVGDNEQFF; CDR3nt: TGTGCCATCAGAGGTCCCGTAGGGGACAATGAGCAGTTCTTC
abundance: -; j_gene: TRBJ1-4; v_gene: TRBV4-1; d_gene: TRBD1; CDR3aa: CASSPGTGNEKLFF; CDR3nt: TGCGCCAGCAGCCCCGGGACAGGGAATGAAAAACTGTTTTTT
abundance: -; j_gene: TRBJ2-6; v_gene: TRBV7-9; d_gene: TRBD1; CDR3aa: CAGLGQGATGANVLTF; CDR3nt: TGTGCAGGGCTCGGACAGGGGGCGACTGGGGCCAACGTCCTGACTTTC
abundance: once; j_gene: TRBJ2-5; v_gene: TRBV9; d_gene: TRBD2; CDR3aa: CASSVGGGAGETQYF; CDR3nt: TGTGCCAGCAGCGTTGGCGGGGGGGCCGGGGAGACCCAGTACTTC
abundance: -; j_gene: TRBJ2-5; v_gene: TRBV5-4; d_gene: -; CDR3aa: CASSLPPGGGEETQYF; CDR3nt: TGTGCCAGCAGCCTACCACCGGGTGGCGGGGAAGAGACCCAGTACTTC
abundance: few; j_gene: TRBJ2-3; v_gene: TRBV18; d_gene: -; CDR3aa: CASSPKAVTTDTQYF; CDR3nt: TGTGCCAGCTCACCTAAAGCGGTTACCACAGATACGCAGTATTTT
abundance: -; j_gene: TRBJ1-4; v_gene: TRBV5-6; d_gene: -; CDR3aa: CASSSGGVNEKLFF; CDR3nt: TGTGCCAGCAGCTCCGGGGGGGTGAATGAAAAACTGTTTTTT
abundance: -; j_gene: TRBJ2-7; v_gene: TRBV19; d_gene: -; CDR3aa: CASSIVSGYEQYF; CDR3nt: TGTGCCAGTAGTATCGTTTCAGGATACGAGCAGTACTTC